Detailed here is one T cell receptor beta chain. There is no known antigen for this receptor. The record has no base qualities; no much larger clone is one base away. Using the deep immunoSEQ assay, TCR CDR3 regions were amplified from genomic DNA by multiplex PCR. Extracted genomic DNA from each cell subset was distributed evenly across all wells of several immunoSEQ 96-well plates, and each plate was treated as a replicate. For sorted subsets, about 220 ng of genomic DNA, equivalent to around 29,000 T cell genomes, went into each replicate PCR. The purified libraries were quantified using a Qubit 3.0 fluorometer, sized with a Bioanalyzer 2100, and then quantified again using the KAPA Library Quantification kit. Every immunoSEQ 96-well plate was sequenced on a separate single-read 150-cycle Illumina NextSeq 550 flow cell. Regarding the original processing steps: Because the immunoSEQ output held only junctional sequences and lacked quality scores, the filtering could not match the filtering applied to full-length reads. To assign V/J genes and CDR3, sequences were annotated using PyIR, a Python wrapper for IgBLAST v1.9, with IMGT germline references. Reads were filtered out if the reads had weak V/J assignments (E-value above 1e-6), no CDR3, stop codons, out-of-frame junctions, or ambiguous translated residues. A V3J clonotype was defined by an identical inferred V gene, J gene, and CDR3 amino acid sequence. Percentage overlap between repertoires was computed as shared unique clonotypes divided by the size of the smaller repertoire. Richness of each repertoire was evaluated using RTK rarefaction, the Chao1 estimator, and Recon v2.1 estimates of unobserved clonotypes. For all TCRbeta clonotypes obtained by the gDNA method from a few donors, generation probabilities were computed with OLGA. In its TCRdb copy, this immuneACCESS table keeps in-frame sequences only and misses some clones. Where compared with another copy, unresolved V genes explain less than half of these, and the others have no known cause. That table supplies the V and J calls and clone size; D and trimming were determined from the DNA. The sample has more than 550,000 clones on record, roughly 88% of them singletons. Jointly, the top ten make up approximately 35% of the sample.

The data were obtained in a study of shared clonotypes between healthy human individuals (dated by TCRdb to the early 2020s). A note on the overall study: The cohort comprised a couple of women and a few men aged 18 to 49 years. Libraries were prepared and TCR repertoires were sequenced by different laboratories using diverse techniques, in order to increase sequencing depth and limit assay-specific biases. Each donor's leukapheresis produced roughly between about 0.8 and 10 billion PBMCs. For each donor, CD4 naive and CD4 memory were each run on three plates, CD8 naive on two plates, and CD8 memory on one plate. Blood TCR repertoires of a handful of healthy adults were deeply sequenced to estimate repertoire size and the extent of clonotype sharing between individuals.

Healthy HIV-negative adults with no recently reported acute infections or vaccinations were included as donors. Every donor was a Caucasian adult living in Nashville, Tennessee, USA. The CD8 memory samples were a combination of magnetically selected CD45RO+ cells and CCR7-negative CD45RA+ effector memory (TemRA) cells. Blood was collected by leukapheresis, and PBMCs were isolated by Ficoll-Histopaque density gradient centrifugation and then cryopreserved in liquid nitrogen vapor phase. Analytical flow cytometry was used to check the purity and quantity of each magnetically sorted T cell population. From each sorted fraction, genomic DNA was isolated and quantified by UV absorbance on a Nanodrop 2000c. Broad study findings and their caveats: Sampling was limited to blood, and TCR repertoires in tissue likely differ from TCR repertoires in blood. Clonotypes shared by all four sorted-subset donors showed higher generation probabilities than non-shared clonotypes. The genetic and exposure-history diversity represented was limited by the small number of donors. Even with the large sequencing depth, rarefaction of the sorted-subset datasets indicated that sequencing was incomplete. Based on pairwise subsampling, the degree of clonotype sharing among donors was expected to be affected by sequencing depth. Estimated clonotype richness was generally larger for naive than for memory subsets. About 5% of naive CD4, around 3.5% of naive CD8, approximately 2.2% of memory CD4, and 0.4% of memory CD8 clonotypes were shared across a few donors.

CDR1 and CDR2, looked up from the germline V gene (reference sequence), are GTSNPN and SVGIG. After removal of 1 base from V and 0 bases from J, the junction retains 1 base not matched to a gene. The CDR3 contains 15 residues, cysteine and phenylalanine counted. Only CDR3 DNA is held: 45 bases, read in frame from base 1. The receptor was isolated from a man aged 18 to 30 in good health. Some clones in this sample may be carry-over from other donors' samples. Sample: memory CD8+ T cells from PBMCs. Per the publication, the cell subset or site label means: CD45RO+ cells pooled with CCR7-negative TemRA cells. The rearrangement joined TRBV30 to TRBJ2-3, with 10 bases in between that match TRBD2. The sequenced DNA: TGTGCCTGGAGTGCACTAGCGGGAAGCACAGATACGCAGTATTTT. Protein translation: CAWSALAGSTDTQYF.